One sample yielded the 17 T cell receptor beta chains listed below, sequenced in a study of CD8 T cells in Susac syndrome. Reverse transcription used roughly 0.5 to 1 ug RNA and random hexamers. MiXCR was run by TCRdb on the immunoSEQ multiplex PCR reads, yielding one entry per CDR3 protein. This sample has 95,000 to 150,000 distinct CDR3 sequences, with under 96% found just once. Specimen: CD4+ T cells from PBMCs. The receptors were sampled from a human donor with Susac syndrome.

The chain has TRBV7-2 and TRBJ1-3; D is ambiguous. This CDR3 contains 14 residues. Germline CDR1 reads SGHTA; CDR2 reads FQGNSA. V lost 6 bases to trimming and J lost 2 bases, with 11 bases between them. Written as DNA, the CDR3 is TGTGCCAGCAGACAAGACTTCGCTGGAAACACCATATATTTT. The encoded protein is CASRQDFAGNTIYF.

The chain uses TRBV29-1 and TRBJ1-1; D unclear. There are 14 residues in the CDR3. Germline CDR1 and CDR2: SQVTM and ANQGSEA. The V end lost 1 base, the J end lost 3 bases, and 12 bases lay between the germline ends. CDR3 residues: CSVEVLRAYTEAFF. The CDR3 nucleotides read TGCAGCGTTGAAGTCCTGAGGGCTTACACTGAAGCTTTCTTT.

This clonotype was seen just once. The chain links TRBV12-3 or TRBV12-4 to TRBJ2-3; 10 bases line up with TRBD1. Trimming took 6 bases from V and 2 from J; bases not matched to a gene: 11. The CDR3 loop spans 17 amino acids. CDR3 sequence: CASSYSGDRGITDTQYF. CDR3 nucleotide sequence: TGTGCCAGCAGCTACTCGGGGGACAGGGGCATCACAGATACGCAGTATTTT.

V and J are TRBV6-5 and TRBJ2-5; 8 bases match TRBD1. The CDR3 is 15 amino acids. The V segment lost 6 bases and the J segment 2 bases; nucleotides outside the gene matches: 8. Germline CDR1 MNHEY, CDR2 SVGAGI. Written as DNA, the CDR3 is TGTGCCAGCAGCTCGGGACAGGTTAAACAAGAGACCCAGTACTTC. It yields the protein CASSSGQVKQETQYF.

The chain has TRBV30 and TRBJ1-4, with D perhaps matching TRBD1 (5 bases). The CDR3 sequence is 13 residues long. The germline gives CDR1 GTSNPN, CDR2 SVGIG (reference sequence). Trimming left V 0 bases short and J 8 bases short, with 10 bases between. Here the CDR3 reads CAWSVRRDEKLFF. CDR3 in DNA: TGTGCCTGGAGTGTACGCCGGGACGAAAAACTGTTTTTT.

This sequence joins TRBV28 and TRBJ2-3; the D is unclear. This CDR3 spans 12 amino acids. V lost 2 bases and J 4 bases, leaving 4 bases between the germline ends. The germline V gene encodes CDR1 MDHEN and CDR2 SYDVKM. CDR3 DNA sequence: TGTGCCAGCAGTTTAGGGCCAGATACGCAGTATTTT. Protein product: CASSLGPDTQYF.

This clonotype was found once. This chain connects TRBV29-1 to TRBJ2-7; TRBD1 matches 10 bases. V lost 6 bases to trimming and J lost 0 bases; unmatched junction nucleotides: 5. The CDR3 spans 14 residues. Looked up from germline, CDR1 is SQVTM and CDR2 is ANQGSEA. This CDR3 reads CSVVDRGSSYEQYF. In nucleotides, the CDR3 is TGCAGCGTCGTGGACAGGGGGAGCTCCTACGAGCAGTACTTC.

This clonotype has a single count. The CDR3 nucleotides read TGTGCCAGCTCACCCCAGGGAAGTGGCTATGGCTACACCTTC. Amino acid sequence: CASSPQGSGYGYTF. V gene TRBV18 combines with J gene TRBJ1-2; D is perhaps TRBD1 (5 bases). Germline assignment: CDR1 KGHSH and CDR2 LQKENI. V gave up 3 bases and J gave up 4 bases, with 12 bases separating them. This CDR3 has 14 amino acids.

The chain couples TRBV12-3 or TRBV12-4 to TRBJ2-7; 7 bases align to TRBD1. CDR3 length equals 13 residues. V shed 11 bases and J 3 bases; nucleotides not matched to a gene: 10. CDR3 nucleotide sequence: TGTGCCCCGAAGTGGACAGGACTCTACGAGCAGTACTTC. This gives the protein CAPKWTGLYEQYF.

The chain couples TRBV14 to TRBJ2-7; maybe TRBD2 (7 bases). V lost 2 bases and J 4 bases, leaving 27 bases between the germline ends. The CDR3 runs 19 residues. Per germline, CDR1 SGHDN and CDR2 FVKESK. The CDR3 DNA reads as TGTGCCAGCAGCCAAAGGACTGGCTGGGGGGCGGGAGAAGAATACGAGCAGTACTTC. Translating gives CASSQRTGWGAGEEYEQYF.

The CDR3 reads CASQRRGLAASTYEQYF. The CDR3 DNA is TGTGCCAGCCAGAGGCGAGGACTAGCGGCCTCTACCTACGAGCAGTACTTC. This chain links TRBV5-6 with TRBJ2-7; 10 nucleotides match TRBD2. V shed 7 bases, J shed 2 bases, and the junction held 15 bases outside the gene matches. The CDR3 length is 17 residues. CDR1 SGHDT and CDR2 YYEEEE come from the germline V gene.

The chain employs TRBV19 and TRBJ1-5; D gene uncertain. Trimming cost V 2 bases and J 5 bases, with 13 bases left between them. The CDR3 runs 15 residues. Germline V gene data show CDR1 as LNHDA and CDR2 as SQIVND (reference sequence). For the CDR3, the DNA is TGTGCCAGTAGTATAAGACACCGCCCCGATCAGCCCCAGCATTTT. This encodes CASSIRHRPDQPQHF.

This rearrangement joins TRBV5-1 to TRBJ2-1; no clear D gene. The CDR3 sequence is 12 residues long. Germline assignment: CDR1 SGHRS and CDR2 YFSETQ. The ends were cut back, 0 bases at V and 8 bases at J, with 6 bases in the middle. The CDR3 is CASSLDEYEQFF. For the CDR3, the DNA is TGCGCCAGCAGCTTGGACGAGTATGAGCAGTTCTTC.

The genes are TRBV6-2 or TRBV6-3 and TRBJ2-5; 11 bases map to TRBD2. V dropped 8 bases and J dropped 2; count of bases not matched to a gene: 4. The CDR3 runs to 14 residues. In germline, CDR1 is MNHEY, CDR2 SVGEGT. CDR3 coding DNA: TGTGCCAGCCGACTAGCGGGAACTCAAGAGACCCAGTACTTC. Translation: CASRLAGTQETQYF.

The chain links TRBV20-1 to TRBJ1-5; 10 nucleotides line up with TRBD1. This CDR3 comprises 15 residues. The V gene's germline CDR1 is DFQATT and CDR2 SNEGSKA (reference sequence). V lost 6 bases, J lost 1 base, and 6 bases stayed unmatched. This CDR3 is CSAEGDRGSNQPQHF. The CDR3, as DNA: TGCAGTGCGGAGGGGGACAGGGGCAGCAATCAGCCCCAGCATTTT.

This clonotype was seen just once. V usage is TRBV20-1 and J usage is TRBJ2-1; D tentatively fits TRBD1 or TRBD2 (7 bases each). V was shortened by 7 bases and J by 6 bases, with 16 bases between the two germline ends. Germline values: CDR1 DFQATT, CDR2 SNEGSKA (reference sequence). The CDR3 consists of 13 residues. The CDR3 protein is CSGAGGGPNEQFF. The CDR3 DNA reads as TGCAGTGGGGCAGGGGGAGGGCCCAATGAGCAGTTCTTC.

This chain links TRBV18 with TRBJ2-7; 7 nucleotides line up with TRBD2. Germline V CDR1 and CDR2: KGHSH, LQKENI. V was pared by 6 bases and J by 6 bases, with 11 bases of the junction left unmatched. The CDR3 has 14 amino acids. The chain's CDR3 is CASSGGRVLGEQYF. The CDR3 DNA follows: TGTGCCAGCTCGGGAGGGAGGGTCCTTGGCGAGCAGTACTTC.